This T cell receptor beta chain was captured in a study of blood T cell repertoires in COVID-19. Study at large: Material from acute and convalescent COVID-19 was sourced from the United States, Italy and Spain. T cells, B-cell-depleted T cells, or PBMCs supplied cDNA or gDNA.

The table came from immunoSEQ multiplex PCR; TCRdb's copy has only in-frame clones and leaves some out. The sample lists 67,000 or so clones, roughly 80% occurring once. The CDR3 is 12 residues long. Germline V gene sequence: CDR1 SEHNR, CDR2 FQNEAQ (reference sequence). V was cut by 5 bases and J by 8 bases, with 12 bases left in between. This rearrangement joins TRBV7-9 to TRBJ1-2, with D possibly being TRBD1 (5 bases). The material sequenced was peripheral blood. This receptor was obtained from a woman in her seventies with acute or convalescent COVID-19. The CDR3: CASSPGVWGYTF. The CDR3, as DNA: TGTGCCAGCAGCCCGGGGGTATGGGGCTACACCTTC.